A selection of T cell receptor beta chains follows, all from one sample in a study of blood T cell repertoires in COVID-19. TCRdb's table, derived via immunoSEQ multiplex PCR, lists solely in-frame clones and lacks some. The table has about 6,600 clones, around 91% seen once. The sequencing input was peripheral blood. Receptor source: an elderly man with active COVID-19. CDR3s include the opening cysteine and the closing phenylalanine or tryptophan. Each record gives: V gene, D gene, clone size, J gene, CDR3 protein, CDR3 DNA. A D gene is named only where the DNA matches it firmly. Size is omitted from some rows. Given values are once, few, many or a class for expanded clones.

>TRBV19|NA|NA|TRBJ1-5
CASSARGASNQPQHF
TGTGCCAGTAGTGCCAGGGGTGCCAGCAATCAGCCCCAGCATTTT
>TRBV5-1|NA|NA|TRBJ2-3
CASSDNIGSTDTQYF
TGCGCCAGCAGCGATAATATCGGGAGCACAGATACGCAGTATTTT
>TRBV19|TRBD1|NA|TRBJ1-4
CASRGQGNEKLFF
TGTGCCAGTAGGGGACAGGGCAATGAAAAACTGTTTTTT
>TRBV7-8|TRBD2|few|TRBJ2-3
CASSLRAGEGTQYF
TGTGCCAGCAGCTTAAGAGCGGGAGAGGGTACGCAGTATTTT
>TRBV3-1/TRBV3-2|TRBD1|NA|TRBJ1-1
CASRSTGVTEAFF
TGTGCCAGCAGGTCGACAGGGGTTACTGAAGCTTTCTTT
>TRBV25-1|NA|NA|TRBJ1-2
CASSELAGAQNLYGYTF
TGTGCCAGCAGTGAATTAGCGGGGGCGCAGAATCTATATGGCTACACCTTC
>TRBV28|TRBD1|few|TRBJ1-2
CASSSPGQGGHNYGYTF
TGTGCCAGCAGTTCACCGGGACAGGGGGGACATAACTATGGCTACACCTTC
>TRBV4-2|NA|large|TRBJ2-2
CASSQDFWSGFTGELFF
TGTGCCAGCAGCCAAGATTTTTGGTCAGGGTTTACCGGGGAGCTGTTTTTT
>TRBV7-6|NA|NA|TRBJ2-1
CASSSLDIPEQFF
TGTGCCAGCAGCTCACTAGACATTCCGGAGCAGTTCTTC
>TRBV3-1/TRBV3-2|TRBD1|NA|TRBJ1-5
CASSQQGGGNQPQHF
TGTGCCAGCAGCCAGCAGGGGGGCGGCAATCAGCCCCAGCATTTT
>TRBV5-1|TRBD2|NA|TRBJ2-5
CASSPGLAGVPRETQYF
TGCGCCAGCAGCCCCGGGCTAGCGGGAGTACCAAGGGAGACCCAGTACTTC
>TRBV4-1|TRBD2|NA|TRBJ2-2
CASSQQKLAGALHGELFF
TGCGCCAGCAGCCAACAAAAGCTAGCGGGAGCCCTCCACGGGGAGCTGTTTTTT
>TRBV29-1|NA|NA|TRBJ2-3
CSARRGSASSTDTQYF
TGCAGCGCTCGAAGGGGCTCAGCATCTAGCACAGATACGCAGTATTTT
>TRBV5-1|NA|NA|TRBJ2-7
CASSLVVQPYEQYF
TGCGCCAGCAGCTTGGTCGTACAGCCCTACGAGCAGTACTTC
>TRBV3-1/TRBV3-2|NA|NA|TRBJ1-4
CASSQGGREKLFF
TGTGCCAGCAGCCAAGGCGGAAGGGAAAAACTGTTTTTT
>TRBV7-2|NA|NA|TRBJ2-7
CASSSDSSYEQYF
TGTGCCAGCAGTTCCGACAGCTCCTACGAGCAGTACTTC
>TRBV19|NA|NA|TRBJ2-3
CASSLGDTQYF
TGTGCCAGTAGTCTCGGAGATACGCAGTATTTT
>TRBV5-6|NA|NA|TRBJ1-2
CASSRPRTGNYGYTF
TGTGCCAGCAGCCGACCCCGGACGGGAAACTATGGCTACACCTTC
>TRBV19|TRBD1|NA|TRBJ2-2
CASASDREYGELFF
TGTGCCAGCGCCTCGGACAGGGAGTACGGGGAGCTGTTTTTT
>TRBV7-7|NA|NA|TRBJ2-7
CASSPSVGQHYEQYF
TGTGCTAGCTCTCCTTCGGTGGGCCAGCACTACGAGCAGTACTTC
>TRBV27|NA|NA|TRBJ1-1
CASSSGMNTEAFF
TGTGCCAGCAGTTCAGGGATGAACACTGAAGCTTTCTTT
>TRBV5-4|NA|NA|TRBJ2-5
CASSTGQKQETQYF
TGTGCCAGCAGCACAGGACAGAAACAAGAGACCCAGTACTTC
>TRBV11-2|TRBD2|NA|TRBJ2-3
CASSSSSGRVTDTQYF
TGTGCCAGCAGCTCCTCAAGCGGGAGAGTCACAGATACGCAGTATTTT
>TRBV7-3|NA|NA|TRBJ2-3
CASSGGQTSTDTQYF
TGTGCCAGCTCGGGAGGACAGACTAGCACAGATACGCAGTATTTT
>TRBV28|NA|NA|TRBJ2-5
CASSFPHVPTDNQETQYF
TGTGCCAGCAGCTTCCCCCACGTCCCGACGGACAATCAAGAGACCCAGTACTTC
>TRBV11-2|TRBD2|NA|TRBJ2-3
CASSLGTGGGTDTQYF
TGTGCCAGCAGCTTAGGAACGGGGGGGGGCACAGATACGCAGTATTTT
>TRBV6-5|TRBD2|NA|TRBJ2-7
CASSYASLAGTYEQYF
TGTGCCAGCAGTTACGCCTCCCTAGCGGGAACCTACGAGCAGTACTTC
>TRBV3-1/TRBV3-2|NA|NA|TRBJ2-3
CASSQELASTDTQYF
TGTGCCAGCAGCCAAGAACTAGCTAGCACAGATACGCAGTATTTT
>TRBV7-3|NA|NA|TRBJ2-5
CASSWEPAETQYF
TGTGCCAGCAGCTGGGAGCCCGCGGAGACCCAGTACTTC